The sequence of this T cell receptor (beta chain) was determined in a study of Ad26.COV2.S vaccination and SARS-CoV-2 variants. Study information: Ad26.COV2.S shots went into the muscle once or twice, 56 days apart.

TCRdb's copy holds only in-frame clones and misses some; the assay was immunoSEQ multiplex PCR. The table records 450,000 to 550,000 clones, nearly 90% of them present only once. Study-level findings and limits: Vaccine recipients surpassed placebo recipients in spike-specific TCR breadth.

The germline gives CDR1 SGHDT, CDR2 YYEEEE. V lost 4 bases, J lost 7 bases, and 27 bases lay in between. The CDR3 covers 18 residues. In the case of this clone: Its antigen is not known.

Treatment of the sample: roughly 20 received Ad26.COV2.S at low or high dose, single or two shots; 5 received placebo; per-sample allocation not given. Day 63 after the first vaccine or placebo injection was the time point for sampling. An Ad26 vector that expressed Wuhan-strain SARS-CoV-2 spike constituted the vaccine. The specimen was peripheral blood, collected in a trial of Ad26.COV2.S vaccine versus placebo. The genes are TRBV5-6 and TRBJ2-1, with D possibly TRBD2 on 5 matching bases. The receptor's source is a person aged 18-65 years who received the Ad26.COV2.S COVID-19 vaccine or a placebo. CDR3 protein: CASSVERRMSGGRNEQFF. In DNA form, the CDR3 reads TGTGCCAGCAGCGTAGAACGGAGGATGAGCGGAGGTCGGAATGAGCAGTTCTTC.